The present T cell receptor (beta chain) was sequenced within a study of shared clonotypes between healthy human individuals. Whole-study findings and limits: In this cohort, only blood was sampled, and tissue repertoires likely differ. Naive subsets tended to show greater estimated richness than memory subsets.

Donors had no recently reported acute infections or vaccinations and were HIV-negative. CD45RA+ naive and CD45RA-negative memory subsets were separated from CD4+ cells. Generated by immunoSEQ multiplex PCR, the TCRdb table keeps only in-frame clones and is missing some. The data contain under 1,100,000 clones, around 78% of them seen just once; the ten biggest clones take up around 0.6%. With regard to this clone: Its antigen is undetermined.

Trimming took 0 bases from V and 5 from J, leaving 11 bases between them. The CDR3 extends over 14 amino acids. From germline, CDR1 is MNHEY and CDR2 SMNVEV (reference sequence). Sequences were obtained from memory CD4+ T cells from PBMCs. Subset indicated: CD45RA-negative fraction. The gene calls are TRBV27 and TRBJ2-7, with D perhaps TRBD1 (6 bases). The receptor's source is a man younger than 30 in good health. Some clones in this sample may be carry-over from other donors' samples. The CDR3 here is CASSLSWGLDEQYF. The CDR3 bases are TGTGCCAGCAGTTTATCCTGGGGGCTGGACGAGCAGTACTTC.